This TCR beta chain was retrieved from a study of pediatric ulcerative colitis (dated by TCRdb to between 2018 and 2021). At the level of the whole study: Among the ulcerative colitis patients, seven had pancolitis and two had left-sided colitis, and histology in every patient was consistent with ulcerative colitis. Using the Pediatric Ulcerative Colitis Activity Index, two patients were classed as having mild disease, four as having moderate disease and three as having acute severe colitis. From 8 to 10 newly diagnosed, treatment-naive pediatric ulcerative colitis patients and a few non-IBD control children, paired blood and rectal samples were collected.

Via the germline V gene (reference sequence), CDR1 is SGHNT and CDR2 YYREEE. Germline trimming amounts to 4 bases on V and 3 bases on J, with 8 as the count of junction bases outside the gene matches. The cysteine opens and the phenylalanine closes a CDR3 of 16 amino acids. Left in the record is the CDR3 DNA by itself, 48 bases read in frame from the first base. Before the diagnostic colonoscopy, none of the ulcerative colitis patients had been given immunosuppressive medication. A blood sample was drawn at the time of the colonoscopy. The Wizard kit (Promega) was used to extract genomic DNA from both blood and intestinal samples. Using the immunoSEQ TRB Survey service, rearranged CDR3 beta regions were amplified from genomic DNA with multiplex V and J primers. Survey-level sequencing depth of up to 500,000 reads per sample was used to keep depth equal across samples. The libraries were purified, combined into pools and sequenced with Illumina technology. The study's processing was this. Productive clonality, sample overlap, pairwise scatters, CDR3 beta length, V/D/J gene usage and productiveness were all assessed with the immunoSEQ online tools. Calculated diversity was defined as the number of unique rearrangements divided by total templates, multiplied by 100, and Shannon and Simpson indices were computed as well. For principal component analysis, Z-score normalized data were analyzed with the R prcomp function and the ggbiplot package. Blood-rectal clonal overlap within each subject was quantified with Morisita's index. TCRdb limited this immuneACCESS table to in-frame rearrangements with V and J called. A share of clones is missing; checked studies link under half to unresolved V genes, and the rest is unexplained. That table gives V, J and clone size, and the DNA gave D and trimming. This sample lists tens of thousands of clones; 86% were detected once. The ten largest clones add up to nearly 3.5% of the sample.

The investigation overall reported the following: Two rectal CDR3 clonotypes were detected in all ulcerative colitis patients and were not detected in any of the controls. Controls, mild-moderate and acute severe colitis patients were separated by rectal repertoire features, and reduced rectal diversity due to clonal expansions was observed in acute severe colitis. Because repertoires came from total lymphocyte DNA, patterns in rare subsets such as regulatory T cells may not be reflected. For technical reasons, blood samples from two patients gave substantially fewer templates, and these samples were excluded from the blood-rectal overlap analysis. With only a few individuals, the healthy control group was small. Autologous blood-rectal clonal overlap was significantly higher in ulcerative colitis patients than in controls, suggesting increased T cell trafficking to inflamed tissue.

A remark on this clone: Its cognate antigen has yet to be identified. There are no base qualities to consult, and no much larger clone falls within one base.

Recombination connected TRBV5-4 to TRBJ1-1; a stretch of 11 junction bases matches TRBD1. This receptor was identified in a boy younger than 18 with severe ulcerative colitis. The specimen was blood. The DNA is TGTGCCAGCAGCCCAGGGTGGGACAGGGGGGACACTGAAGCTTTCTTT. The translation is CASSPGWDRGDTEAFF.